The 21 T cell receptor beta chains below were found in one sample sequenced in a study of monozygotic twins with cystic fibrosis. Clones were read by immunoSEQ multiplex PCR, and TCRdb kept only the in-frame ones, dropping some. This repertoire shows under 30,000 clones, 96% found once; its top ten account for under 3%. The specimen sequenced was blood. These receptors were taken from a girl aged 2 to 10 with cystic fibrosis.

The CDR3, as DNA: TGTGCCAGCAGCCGAGGGGGGACTAGCGGCTCCTACGAGCAGTACTTC. Translating gives CASSRGGTSGSYEQYF. This chain connects TRBV7-3 to TRBJ2-7; 11 bases are shared with TRBD2. V lost 5 bases and J lost 0; bases outside the gene matches: 6. Germline V gene data show CDR1 as SGHTA and CDR2 as FQGTGA. The CDR3 loop spans 16 amino acids.

The chain has TRBV7-6 and TRBJ2-1, with TRBD1 matching 7 bases. This CDR3 contains 15 residues. Germline CDR1 is SGHVS and CDR2 is FNYEAQ. Losses at the gene ends were 4 bases for V and 7 bases for J; bases not matched to a gene: 10. The CDR3 here is CASSYNTGTDNEQFF. The CDR3 nucleotides are TGTGCCAGCAGCTACAACACCGGGACAGATAATGAGCAGTTCTTC.

The CDR3 coding sequence is TGTGCCAGCAGCCTACAAGGGGGCAATCAGCCCCAGCATTTT. Amino acid sequence: CASSLQGGNQPQHF. The rearrangement uses TRBV2 and TRBJ1-5, with D maybe TRBD1 (5 bases). There are 14 residues in the CDR3. Germline CDR1 is SNHLY and CDR2 is FYNNEI. Between the trimmed V and J ends, which lost 6 bases and 2 bases, there was a span of 11 bases.

The rearrangement uses TRBV5-6 and TRBJ1-5; TRBD1 is a possible D gene (5 bases). This CDR3 region has 14 residues. The V and J ends lost 3 bases and 4 bases respectively, with 11 bases between them. Germline lookup yields CDR1 SGHDT and CDR2 YYEEEE. The CDR3 reads CASSSGRSNQPQHF. The CDR3 DNA reads as TGTGCCAGCAGCTCGGGGCGCAGTAATCAGCCCCAGCATTTT.

The chain is built from TRBV10-2 and TRBJ2-7; no definite D call. Between the trimmed V and J ends, which lost 6 bases and 0 bases, there was a span of 9 bases. The CDR3 has 13 amino acids. The germline CDR1 and CDR2 sequences are WSHSY and SAAADI. In DNA form, the CDR3 reads TGCGCCAGCAGCTGGACGGACTCCTACGAGCAGTACTTC. Its translation: CASSWTDSYEQYF.

The chain uses TRBV2 and TRBJ2-3; tentative D call: TRBD2 (7 bases). In germline, CDR1 is SNHLY, CDR2 FYNNEI. This CDR3 contains 15 residues. The V gene lost 7 bases and the J gene lost 5 bases, with 19 bases spanning the gap. The CDR3 loop reads CASNRVWGGEDTQYF. The CDR3 nucleotides read TGTGCCAGCAACAGGGTGTGGGGGGGAGAAGATACGCAGTATTTT.

The rearrangement joins TRBV18 to TRBJ2-1; D gene unclear. Trimming left V 2 bases short and J 4 bases short, with 12 bases between. CDR3 size: 15 residues. Germline V gene lookup returns CDR1 KGHSH and CDR2 LQKENI. CDR3 DNA sequence: TGTGCCAGCTCACCAGGGCTCCCCGGGTACAATGAGCAGTTCTTC. Translated, it gives CASSPGLPGYNEQFF.

The chain joins TRBV29-1 to TRBJ1-2, with 7 bases fitting TRBD1. With V trimmed by 7 bases and J by 2 bases, 4 bases remained unmatched. The CDR3 totals 12 residues. From germline, CDR1 is SQVTM and CDR2 ANQGSEA. The CDR3: CSGGQVNYGYTF. The CDR3 nucleotides read TGCAGCGGTGGACAGGTCAACTATGGCTACACCTTC.

This clone appeared a single time. The chain recombines TRBV30 with TRBJ1-1, with D unclear. The CDR3 extends over 12 amino acids. V shed 3 bases and J shed 8 bases, with 13 bases lying between them. Germline CDR1 GTSNPN, CDR2 SVGIG (reference sequence). The DNA of the CDR3 is TGTGCCTGGAGATGGGGTCCGAGGGAAGCTTTCTTT. This sequence encodes CAWRWGPREAFF.

This clone was recorded once. V is TRBV4-2 and J is TRBJ1-1, with D unclear. There are 15 residues in the CDR3. V dropped 4 bases and J dropped 10 bases, with 22 bases sitting between them. Germline CDR1 and CDR2: LGHNA and YNFKEQ. CDR3 sequence: CASSLLWGFSEGAFF. CDR3 nucleotide sequence: TGTGCCAGCAGCCTCCTCTGGGGTTTCTCGGAGGGAGCTTTCTTT.

V usage is TRBV28 and J usage is TRBJ2-3; D ambiguous. Trimming shortened V by 3 bases and J by 7 bases, and 14 bases separated the two germline ends. The CDR3 is made up of 14 amino acids. Germline CDR1 MDHEN, CDR2 SYDVKM. The DNA of the CDR3 is TGTGCCAGCAGTTTCCATCAGGCTCACAATACGCAGTATTTT. It is translated as CASSFHQAHNTQYF.

This rearrangement joins TRBV6-5 to TRBJ1-5; 9 bases are shared with TRBD1. V was pared by 0 bases and J by 6 bases, with 3 bases of the junction left unmatched. Germline V CDR1 and CDR2: MNHEY, SVGAGI. The CDR3 spans 15 residues. The CDR3 is CASSYSDRGSQPQHF. In DNA form, the CDR3 reads TGTGCCAGCAGTTACTCCGACAGGGGGAGTCAGCCCCAGCATTTT.

J is TRBJ1-5 and V is TRBV19; D perhaps matches TRBD1 (6 bases). V shed 5 bases and J shed 0 bases, with 11 bases lying between them. CDR3 size: 15 residues. Germline CDR1 and CDR2: LNHDA and SQIVND (reference sequence). CDR3 amino acids: CASSQGLYSNQPQHF. Here the CDR3 DNA reads TGTGCCAGTAGTCAGGGGCTCTATAGCAATCAGCCCCAGCATTTT.

The chain employs TRBV5-4 and TRBJ2-3; 9 bases line up with TRBD2. The germline CDR1 and CDR2 sequences are SGHNT and YYREEE (reference sequence). CDR3 length equals 17 residues. V lost 0 bases to trimming and J lost 2 bases; unmatched junction nucleotides: 7. CDR3 residues: CASSLAAGGALTDTQYF. The CDR3 nucleotides are TGTGCCAGCAGCTTGGCAGCGGGAGGTGCCCTCACAGATACGCAGTATTTT.

The chain is built from TRBV2 and TRBJ2-7; D unclear. V lost 4 bases, J lost 2 bases, and 6 bases lay in between. Germline assignment: CDR1 SNHLY and CDR2 FYNNEI. The CDR3 is made up of 12 amino acids. The CDR3 loop reads CASSALTYEQYF. DNA for the CDR3: TGTGCCAGCAGTGCTCTTACCTACGAGCAGTACTTC.

This clone has just one count. The chain carries TRBV5-4 and TRBJ2-1, with TRBD2 matching 16 bases. Germline V CDR1 and CDR2: SGHNT, YYREEE (reference sequence). The CDR3 totals 16 residues. The V segment lost 4 bases and the J segment 9 bases; nucleotides outside the gene matches: 7. CDR3 amino acids: CASSASGLAGGLEQFF. For the CDR3, the DNA is TGTGCCAGCAGCGCTTCGGGACTAGCGGGAGGGCTTGAGCAGTTCTTC.

The chain uses TRBV2 and TRBJ2-7; TRBD2 agrees at 13 bases. V dropped 6 bases and J dropped 2; count of bases not matched to a gene: 1. The CDR3 length is 14 residues. Germline CDR1 and CDR2: SNHLY and FYNNEI. CDR3 protein: CASRGTSGTYEQYF. The CDR3 DNA reads as TGTGCCAGCAGGGGGACTAGCGGGACCTACGAGCAGTACTTC.

This clone has a single count. J is TRBJ2-3 and V is TRBV7-2; D is undetermined. V gave up 0 bases and J gave up 6 bases, with 16 bases separating them. The CDR3 consists of 16 residues. In germline, CDR1 is SGHTA, CDR2 FQGNSA. In DNA form, the CDR3 reads TGTGCCAGCAGCTTAGCGGCGTTACAACCGCGGGATACGCAGTATTTT. Translation gives CASSLAALQPRDTQYF.

The rearrangement joins TRBV5-1 to TRBJ2-7; 8 bases line up with TRBD1. Germline-derived CDR1 and CDR2 are SGHRS and YFSETQ. This CDR3 contains 14 residues. Unmatched junction bases numbered 6, after V lost 0 bases and J lost 7 bases. CDR3 sequence: CASSLGQGFGEQYF. DNA of the CDR3: TGCGCCAGCAGCTTGGGACAGGGGTTCGGAGAGCAGTACTTC.

The chain combines TRBV14 with TRBJ2-6; no reliable D call. Germline V CDR1 and CDR2: SGHDN, FVKESK. The CDR3 extends over 15 amino acids. The ends were cut back, 6 bases at V and 0 bases at J, with 9 bases in the middle. CDR3 in amino acids: CASSPRRSGANVLTF. The CDR3 DNA follows: TGTGCCAGCAGTCCCAGGCGCTCTGGGGCCAACGTCCTGACTTTC.

The chain combines TRBV6-1 with TRBJ2-1; 10 bases align to TRBD2. The CDR3 consists of 15 residues. Germline V gene lookup returns CDR1 MNHNS and CDR2 SASEGT. With 4 bases clipped from V and 8 bases from J, the junction kept 8 bases outside the gene matches. The CDR3 region has the DNA TGTGCCAGCAGTGTTCAGCGGGAGGGCCTCGATGAGCAGTTCTTC. Translation: CASSVQREGLDEQFF.